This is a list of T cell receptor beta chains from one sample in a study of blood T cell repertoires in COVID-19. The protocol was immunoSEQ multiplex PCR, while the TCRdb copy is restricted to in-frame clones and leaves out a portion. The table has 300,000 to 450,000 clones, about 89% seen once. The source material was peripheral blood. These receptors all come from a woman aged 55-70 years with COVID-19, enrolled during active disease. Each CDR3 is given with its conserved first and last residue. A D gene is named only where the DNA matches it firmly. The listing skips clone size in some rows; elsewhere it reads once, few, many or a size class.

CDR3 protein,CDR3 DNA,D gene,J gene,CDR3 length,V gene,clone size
CATSRGQGAGYTF,TGTGCCACCAGCAGAGGACAGGGGGCAGGCTACACCTTC,TRBD1,TRBJ1-2,13,TRBV15,.
CASTLTGVAGDQPQHF,TGCGCCAGCACGCTTACAGGGGTTGCCGGAGATCAGCCCCAGCATTTT,TRBD1,TRBJ1-5,16,TRBV4-1,.
CSARGNSGTF,TGCAGTGCTAGGGGCAACAGTGGGACCTTC,.,TRBJ1-2,10,TRBV20-1,.
CASREGSGGPYTQYF,TGTGCCAGCAGGGAGGGTAGCGGGGGGCCCTACACGCAGTATTTT,TRBD2,TRBJ2-3,15,TRBV28,.
CATSRTRQTTNEKLFF,TGTGCCACCAGCAGGACCCGACAGACAACTAATGAAAAACTGTTTTTT,.,TRBJ1-4,16,TRBV15,.
CASTQGQNTGELFF,TGTGCCAGCACACAGGGACAGAACACCGGGGAGCTGTTTTTT,.,TRBJ2-2,14,TRBV7-6,.
CASSPLARGDYNEQFF,TGTGCCAGCTCACCACTAGCCCGGGGGGATTACAATGAGCAGTTCTTC,TRBD2,TRBJ2-1,16,TRBV18,once
CASSKEGPIYEQYF,TGTGCCAGCAGTAAGGAGGGACCGATTTACGAGCAGTACTTC,.,TRBJ2-7,14,TRBV2,.
CASSETQGDGYTF,TGTGCCAGCAGTGAAACCCAGGGGGATGGCTACACCTTC,TRBD1,TRBJ1-2,13,TRBV6-1,.
CSARDQGGYTF,TGCAGTGCTAGAGATCAGGGGGGCTACACCTTC,.,TRBJ1-2,11,TRBV20-1,.
CASSQEQFSYGYTF,TGTGCCAGCAGCCAAGAACAGTTTTCCTATGGCTACACCTTC,.,TRBJ1-2,14,TRBV4-2,few
CASSPRTEGVGNQPQHF,TGTGCCAGCAGCCCAAGGACAGAAGGGGTCGGCAATCAGCCCCAGCATTTT,.,TRBJ1-5,17,TRBV27,.
CASSRSQVRDTQYF,TGTGCCAGCAGCCGCTCACAGGTCAGGGATACGCAGTATTTT,.,TRBJ2-3,14,TRBV7-3,.
CASSQVSSGGDTQYF,TGTGCCAGCAGCCAAGTCTCTAGCGGGGGAGATACGCAGTATTTT,TRBD2,TRBJ2-3,15,TRBV4-2,.
CAWSGDARGGGYTF,TGTGCCTGGAGTGGCGACGCCCGGGGAGGTGGCTACACCTTC,.,TRBJ1-2,14,TRBV30,few
CASSRSLANTEAFF,TGTGCCAGCTCACGCTCTCTGGCGAACACTGAAGCTTTCTTT,.,TRBJ1-1,14,TRBV18,.
CASSVDPLPGNEKLFF,TGTGCCAGCAGCGTAGATCCCCTCCCGGGTAATGAAAAACTGTTTTTT,.,TRBJ1-4,16,TRBV9,.